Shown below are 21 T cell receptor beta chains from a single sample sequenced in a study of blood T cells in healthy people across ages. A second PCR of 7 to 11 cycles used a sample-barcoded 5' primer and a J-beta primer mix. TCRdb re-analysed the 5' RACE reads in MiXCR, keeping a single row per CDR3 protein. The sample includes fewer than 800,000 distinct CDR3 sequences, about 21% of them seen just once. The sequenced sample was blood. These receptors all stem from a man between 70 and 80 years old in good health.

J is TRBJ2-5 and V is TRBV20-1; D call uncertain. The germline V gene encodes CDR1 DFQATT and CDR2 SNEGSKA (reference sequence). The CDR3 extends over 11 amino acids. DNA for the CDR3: TGCAGCCCTCTTGATTTTGAGACCCAGTACTTC. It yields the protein CSPLDFETQYF.

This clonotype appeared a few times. The CDR3 spells CASSLDSRREQYF. CDR3 nucleotide sequence: TGTGCCAGCAGCTTAGACTCCCGACGCGAGCAGTACTTC. The rearrangement joins TRBV11-2 to TRBJ2-1; D unclear. The J call may be in error: the DNA end matches TRBJ2-7 better. The CDR3 is 13 amino acids. Germline lookup yields CDR1 SGHAT and CDR2 FQNNGV.

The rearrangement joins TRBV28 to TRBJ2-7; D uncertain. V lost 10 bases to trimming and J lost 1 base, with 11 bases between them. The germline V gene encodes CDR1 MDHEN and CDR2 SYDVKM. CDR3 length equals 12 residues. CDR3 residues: CAISVSSYEQYF. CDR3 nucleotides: TGTGCCATCAGCGTATCTTCCTACGAGCAGTACTTC.

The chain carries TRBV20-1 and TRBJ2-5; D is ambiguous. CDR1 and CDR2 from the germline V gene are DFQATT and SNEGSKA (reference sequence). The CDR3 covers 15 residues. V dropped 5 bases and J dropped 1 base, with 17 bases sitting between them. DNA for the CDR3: TGCAGTGCTGGAGTCCCTAAGGGTGGCCAAGAGACCCAGTACTTC. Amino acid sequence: CSAGVPKGGQETQYF.

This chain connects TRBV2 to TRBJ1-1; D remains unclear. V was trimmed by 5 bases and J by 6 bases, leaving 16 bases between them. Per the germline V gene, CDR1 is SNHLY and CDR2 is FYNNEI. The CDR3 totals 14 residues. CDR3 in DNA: TGTGCCAGCAGTAACCTCGAAGCTTGGGCTGAAGCTTTCTTT. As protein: CASSNLEAWAEAFF.

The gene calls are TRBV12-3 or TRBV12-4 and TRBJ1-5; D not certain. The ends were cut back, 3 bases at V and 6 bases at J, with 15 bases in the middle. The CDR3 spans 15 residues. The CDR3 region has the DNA TGTGCCAGCAGTTTGGGTGGACTCGCTGGTCAGCCCCAGCATTTT. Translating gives CASSLGGLAGQPQHF.

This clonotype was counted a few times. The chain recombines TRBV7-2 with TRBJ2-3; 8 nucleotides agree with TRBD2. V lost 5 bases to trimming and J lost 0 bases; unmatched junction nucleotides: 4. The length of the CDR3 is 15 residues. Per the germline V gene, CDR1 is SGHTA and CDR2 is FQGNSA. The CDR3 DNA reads TGTGCCAGCAGCCAAATAGCGGGGAGCACAGATACGCAGTATTTT. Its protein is CASSQIAGSTDTQYF.

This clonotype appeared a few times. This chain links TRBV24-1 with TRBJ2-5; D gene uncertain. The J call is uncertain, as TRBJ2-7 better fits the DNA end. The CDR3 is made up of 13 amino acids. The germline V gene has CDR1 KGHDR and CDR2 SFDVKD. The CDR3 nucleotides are TGTGCCACCAGTGACGACACCTCCTACGAGCAGTACTTC. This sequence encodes CATSDDTSYEQYF.

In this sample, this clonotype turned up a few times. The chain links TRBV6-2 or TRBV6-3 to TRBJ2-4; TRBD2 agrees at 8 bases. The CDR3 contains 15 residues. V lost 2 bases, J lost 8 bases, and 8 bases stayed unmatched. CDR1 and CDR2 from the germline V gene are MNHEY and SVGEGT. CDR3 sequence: CASSYTQAGADIQYF. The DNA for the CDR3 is TGTGCCAGCAGTTACACTCAAGCGGGAGCGGACATTCAGTACTTC.

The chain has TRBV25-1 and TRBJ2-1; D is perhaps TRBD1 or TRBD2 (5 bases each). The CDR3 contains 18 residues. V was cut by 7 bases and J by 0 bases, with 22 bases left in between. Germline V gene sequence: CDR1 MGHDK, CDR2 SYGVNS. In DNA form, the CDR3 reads TGTGCCAGCACAGGGTCGAGCGGAGACGCGAGCTCCTACAATGAGCAGTTCTTC. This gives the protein CASTGSSGDASSYNEQFF.

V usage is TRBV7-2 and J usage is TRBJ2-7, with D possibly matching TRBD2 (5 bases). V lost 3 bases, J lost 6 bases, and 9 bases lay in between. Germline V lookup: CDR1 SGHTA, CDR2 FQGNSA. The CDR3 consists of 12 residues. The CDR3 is CASSFRDGEQYF. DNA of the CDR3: TGTGCCAGCAGCTTCCGGGATGGCGAGCAGTACTTC.

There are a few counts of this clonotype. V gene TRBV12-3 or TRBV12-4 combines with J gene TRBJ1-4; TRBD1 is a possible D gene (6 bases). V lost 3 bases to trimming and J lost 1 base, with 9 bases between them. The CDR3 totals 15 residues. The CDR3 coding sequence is TGTGCCAGCAGTTTTGGGGGCCTAACTAATGAAAAACTGTTTTTT. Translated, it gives CASSFGGLTNEKLFF.

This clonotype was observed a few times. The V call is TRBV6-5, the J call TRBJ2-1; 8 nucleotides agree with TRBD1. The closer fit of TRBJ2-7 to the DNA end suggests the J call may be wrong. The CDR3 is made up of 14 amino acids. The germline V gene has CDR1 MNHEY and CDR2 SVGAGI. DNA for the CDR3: TGTGCCAGCAGGCCCGGACAGGGAAACTACGAGCAGTACTTC. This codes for CASRPGQGNYEQYF.

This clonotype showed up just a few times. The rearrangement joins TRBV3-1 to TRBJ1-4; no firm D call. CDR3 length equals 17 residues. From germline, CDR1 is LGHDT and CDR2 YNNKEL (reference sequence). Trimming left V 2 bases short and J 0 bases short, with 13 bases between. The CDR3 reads CASSQMDGRTTNEKLFF. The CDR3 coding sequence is TGTGCCAGCAGCCAAATGGATGGGAGAACAACTAATGAAAAACTGTTTTTT.

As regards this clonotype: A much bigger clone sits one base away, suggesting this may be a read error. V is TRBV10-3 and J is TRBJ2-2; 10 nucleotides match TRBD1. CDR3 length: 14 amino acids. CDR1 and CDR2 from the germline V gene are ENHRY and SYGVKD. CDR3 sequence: CAIGDRGGTGVLFF. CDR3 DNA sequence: TGTGCCATCGGGGACAGGGGAGGCACCGGGGTGCTGTTTTTT.

The CDR3 DNA is TGTGCCAGCAGTTTTGAGGGGGTGGTCTACGAGCAGTACTTC. It is translated as CASSFEGVVYEQYF. The chain is built from TRBV28 and TRBJ2-7, with D possibly TRBD1 on 6 matching bases. The V end lost 3 bases, the J end lost 3 bases, and 12 bases lay between the germline ends. The CDR3 covers 14 residues. Germline V gene lookup returns CDR1 MDHEN and CDR2 SYDVKM.

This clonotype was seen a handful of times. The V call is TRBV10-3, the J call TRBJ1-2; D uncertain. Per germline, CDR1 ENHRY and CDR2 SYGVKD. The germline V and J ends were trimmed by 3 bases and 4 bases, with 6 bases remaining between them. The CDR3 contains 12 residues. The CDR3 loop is CAISDFTYGYTF. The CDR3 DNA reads TGTGCCATCAGTGATTTCACCTATGGCTACACCTTC.

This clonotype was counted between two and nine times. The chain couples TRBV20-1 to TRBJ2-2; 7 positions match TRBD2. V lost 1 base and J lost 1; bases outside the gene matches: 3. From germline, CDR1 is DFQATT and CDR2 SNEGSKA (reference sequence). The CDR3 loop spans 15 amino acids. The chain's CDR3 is CSARVASGNTGELFF. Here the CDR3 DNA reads TGCAGTGCTAGAGTTGCTAGCGGGAACACCGGGGAGCTGTTTTTT.

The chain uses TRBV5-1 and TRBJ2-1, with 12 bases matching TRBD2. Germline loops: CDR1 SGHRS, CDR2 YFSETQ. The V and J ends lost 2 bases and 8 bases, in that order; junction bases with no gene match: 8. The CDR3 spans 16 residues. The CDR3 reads CASSLTGTSGSHEQFF. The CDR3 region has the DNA TGCGCCAGCAGCTTAACCGGGACTAGCGGGTCCCATGAGCAGTTCTTC.

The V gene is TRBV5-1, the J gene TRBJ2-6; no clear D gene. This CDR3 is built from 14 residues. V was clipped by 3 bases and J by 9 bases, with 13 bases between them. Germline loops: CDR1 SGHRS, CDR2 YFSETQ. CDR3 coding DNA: TGCGCCAGCAGCTCCGGAGACGGGCTCAACGTCCTGACTTTC. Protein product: CASSSGDGLNVLTF.

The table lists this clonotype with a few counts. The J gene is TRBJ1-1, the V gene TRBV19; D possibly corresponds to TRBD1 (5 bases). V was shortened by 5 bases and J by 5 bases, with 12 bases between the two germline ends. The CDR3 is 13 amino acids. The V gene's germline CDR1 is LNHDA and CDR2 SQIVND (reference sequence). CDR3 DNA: TGTGCCAGTAGTTCCCAGGGAAGTACTGAAGCTTTCTTT. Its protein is CASSSQGSTEAFF.